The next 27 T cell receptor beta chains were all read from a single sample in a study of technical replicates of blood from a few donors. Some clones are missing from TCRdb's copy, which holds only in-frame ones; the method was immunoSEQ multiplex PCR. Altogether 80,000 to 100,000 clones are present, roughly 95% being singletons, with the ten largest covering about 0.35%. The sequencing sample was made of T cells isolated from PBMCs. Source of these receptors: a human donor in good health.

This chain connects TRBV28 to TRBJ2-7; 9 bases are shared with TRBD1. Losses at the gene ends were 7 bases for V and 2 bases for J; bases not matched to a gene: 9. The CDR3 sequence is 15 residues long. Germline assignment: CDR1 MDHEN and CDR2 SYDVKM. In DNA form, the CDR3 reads TGTGCCAGCAAACCTACAGGGGGCCTCGCCTACGAGCAGTACTTC. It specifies CASKPTGGLAYEQYF.

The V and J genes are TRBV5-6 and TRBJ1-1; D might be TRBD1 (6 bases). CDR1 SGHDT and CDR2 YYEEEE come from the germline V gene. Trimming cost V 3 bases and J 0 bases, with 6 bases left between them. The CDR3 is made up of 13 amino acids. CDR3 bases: TGTGCCAGCAGCTGGGGGCTGAACACTGAAGCTTTCTTT. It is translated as CASSWGLNTEAFF.

CDR3 in amino acids: CASRRIAGVYEQFF. For the CDR3, the DNA is TGTGCCAGCAGACGGATAGCGGGAGTCTATGAGCAGTTCTTC. The V gene is TRBV7-2, the J gene TRBJ2-1; TRBD2 agrees at 9 bases. Germline CDR1 SGHTA, CDR2 FQGNSA. This CDR3 is built from 14 residues. V trimming: 6 bases; J trimming: 8 bases; junction bases outside the gene matches: 8.

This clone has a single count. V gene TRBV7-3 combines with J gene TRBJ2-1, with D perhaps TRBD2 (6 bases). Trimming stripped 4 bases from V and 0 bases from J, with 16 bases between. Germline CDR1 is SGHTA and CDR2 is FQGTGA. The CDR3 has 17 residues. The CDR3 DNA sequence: TGTGCCAGCAGCTCAGGGACTTCTATAAGCTCCTACAATGAGCAGTTCTTC. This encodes CASSSGTSISSYNEQFF.

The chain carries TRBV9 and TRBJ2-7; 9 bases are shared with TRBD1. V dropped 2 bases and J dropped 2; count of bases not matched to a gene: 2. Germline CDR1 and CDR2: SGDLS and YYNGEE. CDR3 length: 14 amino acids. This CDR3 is CASSVGQGPYEQYF. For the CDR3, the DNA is TGTGCCAGCAGCGTGGGACAGGGCCCCTACGAGCAGTACTTC.

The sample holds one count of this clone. The CDR3 protein is CASSVGLAGDTDTQYF. The CDR3, as DNA: TGTGCCAGCAGCGTCGGACTAGCGGGTGACACAGATACGCAGTATTTT. The rearrangement joins TRBV9 to TRBJ2-3; TRBD2 agrees at 11 bases. J lost 2 bases, V lost 2 bases, and 4 bases had no gene match. Germline-derived CDR1 and CDR2 are SGDLS and YYNGEE. The CDR3 sequence is 16 residues long.

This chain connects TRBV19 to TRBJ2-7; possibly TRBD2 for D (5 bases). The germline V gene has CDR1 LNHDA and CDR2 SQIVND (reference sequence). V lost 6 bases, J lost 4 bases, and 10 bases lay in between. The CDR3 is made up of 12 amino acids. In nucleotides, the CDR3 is TGTGCCAGTAGCCACGGACTGTACGAGCAGTACTTC. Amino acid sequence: CASSHGLYEQYF.

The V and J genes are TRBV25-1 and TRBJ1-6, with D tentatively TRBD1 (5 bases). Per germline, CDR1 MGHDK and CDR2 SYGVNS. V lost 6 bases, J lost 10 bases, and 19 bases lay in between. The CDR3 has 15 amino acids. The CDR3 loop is CASRERGRVASPLHF. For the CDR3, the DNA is TGTGCCAGCAGGGAAAGGGGCAGGGTCGCGTCACCCCTCCACTTT.

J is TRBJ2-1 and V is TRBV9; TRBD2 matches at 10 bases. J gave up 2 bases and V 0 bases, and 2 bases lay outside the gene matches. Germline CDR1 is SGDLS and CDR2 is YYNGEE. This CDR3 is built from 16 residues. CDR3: CASSVGAGGPYNEQFF. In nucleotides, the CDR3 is TGTGCCAGCAGCGTAGGAGCGGGAGGGCCCTACAATGAGCAGTTCTTC. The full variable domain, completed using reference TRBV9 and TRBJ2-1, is DSGVTQTPKHLITATGQRVTLRCSPRSGDLSVYWYQQSLDQGLQFLIQYYNGEERAKGNILERFSAQQFPDLHSELNLSSLELGDSALYFCASSVGAGGPYNEQFFGPGTRLTVL.

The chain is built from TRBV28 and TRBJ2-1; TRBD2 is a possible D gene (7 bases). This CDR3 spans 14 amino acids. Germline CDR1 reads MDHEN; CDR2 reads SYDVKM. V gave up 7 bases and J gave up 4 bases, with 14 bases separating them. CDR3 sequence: CASNTGGPYNEQFF. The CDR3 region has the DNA TGTGCCAGCAATACCGGGGGGCCATACAATGAGCAGTTCTTC.

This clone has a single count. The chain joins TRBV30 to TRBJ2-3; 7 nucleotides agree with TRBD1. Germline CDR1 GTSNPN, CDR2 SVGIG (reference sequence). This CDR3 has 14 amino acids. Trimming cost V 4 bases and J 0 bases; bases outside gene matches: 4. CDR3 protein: CAWTTGPSTDTQYF. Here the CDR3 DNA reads TGTGCCTGGACGACAGGGCCTAGCACAGATACGCAGTATTTT.

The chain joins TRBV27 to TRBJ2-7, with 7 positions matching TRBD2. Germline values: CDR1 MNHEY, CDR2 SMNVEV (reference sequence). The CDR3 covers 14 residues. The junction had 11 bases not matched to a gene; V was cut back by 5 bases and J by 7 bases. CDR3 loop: CASSQRDYSLEQYF. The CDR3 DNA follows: TGTGCCAGCAGTCAAAGGGACTACTCCTTAGAGCAGTACTTC.

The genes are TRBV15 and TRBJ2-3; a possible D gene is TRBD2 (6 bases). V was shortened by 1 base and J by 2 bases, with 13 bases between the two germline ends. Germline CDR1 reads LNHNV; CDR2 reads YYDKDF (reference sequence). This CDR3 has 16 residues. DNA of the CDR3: TGTGCCACCAGCAGAGGGCGGGGAGGAGTCACAGATACGCAGTATTTT. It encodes CATSRGRGGVTDTQYF. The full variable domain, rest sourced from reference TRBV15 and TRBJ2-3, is DAMVIQNPRYQVTQFGKPVTLSCSQTLNHNVMYWYQQKSSQAPKLLFHYYDKDFNNEADTPDNFQSRRPNTSFCFLDIRSPGLGDTAMYLCATSRGRGGVTDTQYFGPGTRLTVL.

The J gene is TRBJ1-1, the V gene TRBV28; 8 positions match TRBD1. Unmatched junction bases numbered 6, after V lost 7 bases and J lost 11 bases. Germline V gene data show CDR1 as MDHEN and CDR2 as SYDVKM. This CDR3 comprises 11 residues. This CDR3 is CASTLGQAAFF. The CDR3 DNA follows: TGTGCCAGCACCTTGGGACAGGCGGCTTTCTTT.

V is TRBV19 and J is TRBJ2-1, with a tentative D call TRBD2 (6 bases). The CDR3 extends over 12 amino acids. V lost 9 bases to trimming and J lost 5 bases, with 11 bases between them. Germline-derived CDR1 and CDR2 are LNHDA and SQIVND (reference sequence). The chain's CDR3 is CARTGLNNEQFF. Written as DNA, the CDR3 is TGTGCCAGAACGGGACTTAACAATGAGCAGTTCTTC.

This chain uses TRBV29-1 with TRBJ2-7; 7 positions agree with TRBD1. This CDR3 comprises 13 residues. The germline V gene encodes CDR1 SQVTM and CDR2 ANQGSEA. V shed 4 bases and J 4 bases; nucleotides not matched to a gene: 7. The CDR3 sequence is CSVVGTVLYEQYF. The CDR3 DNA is TGCAGCGTTGTAGGGACAGTACTATACGAGCAGTACTTC.

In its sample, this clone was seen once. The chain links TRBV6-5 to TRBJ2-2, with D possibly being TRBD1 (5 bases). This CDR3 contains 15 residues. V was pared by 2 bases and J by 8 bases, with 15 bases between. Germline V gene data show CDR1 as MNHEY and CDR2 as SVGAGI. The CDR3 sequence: CASSYMWAGKGELFF. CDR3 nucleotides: TGTGCCAGCAGTTACATGTGGGCAGGGAAAGGGGAGCTGTTTTTT.

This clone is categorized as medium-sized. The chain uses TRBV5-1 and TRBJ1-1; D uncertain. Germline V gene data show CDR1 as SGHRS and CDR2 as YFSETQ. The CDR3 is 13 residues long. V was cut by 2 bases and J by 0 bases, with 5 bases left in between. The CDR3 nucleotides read TGCGCCAGCAGCTTTCAAATGAACACTGAAGCTTTCTTT. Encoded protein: CASSFQMNTEAFF.

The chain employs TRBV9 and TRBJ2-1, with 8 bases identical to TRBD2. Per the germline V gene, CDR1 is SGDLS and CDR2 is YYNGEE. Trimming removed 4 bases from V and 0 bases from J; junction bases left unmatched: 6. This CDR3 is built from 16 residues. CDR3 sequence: CASSPGGPLSYNEQFF. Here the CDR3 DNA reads TGTGCCAGCAGCCCGGGGGGGCCCCTCTCCTACAATGAGCAGTTCTTC.

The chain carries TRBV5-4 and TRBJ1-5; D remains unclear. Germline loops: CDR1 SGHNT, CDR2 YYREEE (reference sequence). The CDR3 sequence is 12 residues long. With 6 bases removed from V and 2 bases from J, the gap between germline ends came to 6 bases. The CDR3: CASTGRNQPQHF. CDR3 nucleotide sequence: TGTGCCAGCACTGGGCGCAATCAGCCCCAGCATTTT.

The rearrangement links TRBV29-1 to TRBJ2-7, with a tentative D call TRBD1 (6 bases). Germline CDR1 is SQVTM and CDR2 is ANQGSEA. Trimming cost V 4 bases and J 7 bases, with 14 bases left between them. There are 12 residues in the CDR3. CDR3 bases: TGCAGCGTTGTTGGGGGTACAGGGGAGCAGTACTTC. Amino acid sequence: CSVVGGTGEQYF.

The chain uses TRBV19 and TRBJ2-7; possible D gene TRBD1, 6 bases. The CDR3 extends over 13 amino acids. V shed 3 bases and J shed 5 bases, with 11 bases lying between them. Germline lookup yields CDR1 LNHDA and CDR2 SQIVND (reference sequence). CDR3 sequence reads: CASSMGQGHEQYF. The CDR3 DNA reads TGTGCCAGTAGTATGGGTCAGGGGCACGAGCAGTACTTC.

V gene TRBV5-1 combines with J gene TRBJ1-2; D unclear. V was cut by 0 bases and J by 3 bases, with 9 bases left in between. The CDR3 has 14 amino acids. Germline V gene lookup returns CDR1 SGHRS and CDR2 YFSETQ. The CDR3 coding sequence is TGCGCCAGCAGCTTGGAGTACAGCTACTATGGCTACACCTTC. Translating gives CASSLEYSYYGYTF.

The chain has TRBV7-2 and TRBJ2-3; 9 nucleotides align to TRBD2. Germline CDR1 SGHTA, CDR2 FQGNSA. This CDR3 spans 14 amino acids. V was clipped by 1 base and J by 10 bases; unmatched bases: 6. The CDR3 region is CASSLGQRTSAQYF. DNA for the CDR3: TGTGCCAGCAGCTTAGGGCAGCGGACTAGCGCGCAGTATTTT.

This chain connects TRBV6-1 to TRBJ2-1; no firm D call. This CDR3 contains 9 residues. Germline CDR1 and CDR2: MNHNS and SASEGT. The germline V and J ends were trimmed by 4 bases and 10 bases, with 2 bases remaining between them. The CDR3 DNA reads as TGTGCCAGCAGTGTAGAGCAGTTCTTC. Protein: CASSVEQFF.

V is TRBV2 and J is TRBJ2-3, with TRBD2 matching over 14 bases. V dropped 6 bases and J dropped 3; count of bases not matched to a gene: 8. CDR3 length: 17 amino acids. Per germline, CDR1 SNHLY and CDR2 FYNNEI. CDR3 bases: TGTGCCAGCAGGCCGGGACTAGCGGGAGTTGAAACAGATACGCAGTATTTT. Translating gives CASRPGLAGVETDTQYF.

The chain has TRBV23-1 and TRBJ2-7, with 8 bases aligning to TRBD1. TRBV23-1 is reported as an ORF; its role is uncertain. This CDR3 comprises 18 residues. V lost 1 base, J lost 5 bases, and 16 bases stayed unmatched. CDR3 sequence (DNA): TGCGCCAGCAGTCAATTCCCCGGGCAGGGGGCGATTAAGGACGAGCAGTACTTC. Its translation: CASSQFPGQGAIKDEQYF.